This entry concerns a single T cell receptor (beta chain). Antigen unknown. This sample was taken from a study of cytomegalovirus exposure and HLA in healthy donors. Findings of the study overall: Most of the TCR beta V segments (in an earlier analysis) were productive either about 87% or about 30% of the time.

Donors consisted of healthy bone marrow donors. Amplification used 60 Vbeta primers and 13 Jbeta primers. Clones were read by immunoSEQ multiplex PCR, and TCRdb kept only the in-frame ones, dropping some. The sample includes about 130,000 clones, roughly three quarters of them seen just once. Germline V gene sequence: CDR1 SGHTA, CDR2 FQGNSA. J was trimmed by 4 bases and V by 5 bases; bases with no gene match: 8. This CDR3 spans 14 amino acids. What was sequenced was PBMCs. This sequence was found in a woman between 18 and 30 years old in good health and CMV-seronegative. The gene calls are TRBV7-2 and TRBJ2-7; 7 nucleotides line up with TRBD1. This CDR3 is CASSTHRGKYEQYF. Here the CDR3 DNA reads TGTGCCAGCAGCACACACAGGGGTAAGTACGAGCAGTACTTC.